Included here is one T cell receptor beta chain sequence, with context. Between the trimmed V and J ends, which lost 2 bases and 1 base, there was a span of 11 bases. Per germline, CDR1 KGHSH and CDR2 LQKENI. This CDR3 contains 15 residues. Libraries were prepared by immunoSEQ multiplex PCR; TCRdb keeps only in-frame clonotypes and omits some of them. The repertoire holds around 150,000 clones, with around 93% as singletons. This sample stems from a study of T cell responses to AZD1222 COVID-19 vaccine. This TCR derives from an adult in good health. The chain combines TRBV18 with TRBJ1-2; the D gene is possibly TRBD1 (6 bases). Source: peripheral blood, taken on day 0 of AZD1222 vaccination. The CDR3 loop reads CASSPTDSSNYGYTF. The CDR3 DNA is TGTGCCAGCTCACCAACGGACAGTAGTAACTATGGCTACACCTTC.